A single sample gave rise to the 32 T cell receptor beta chains below, sequenced in a study of shared clonotypes between healthy human individuals. CD8 cells classed as naive were CD45RO-negative and positively selected for CCR7, excluding terminally differentiated effector memory CD45RA+ cells. Sequenced by immunoSEQ multiplex PCR; TCRdb stores in-frame clones only, minus some. The profile shows about 2,100,000 clones, under 95% of them singletons. The sequencing sample was made of naive CD8+ T cells from PBMCs. Receptors were obtained from a young man in good health. Some clones in this sample may be carry-over from other donors' samples.

About this clone: Different DNA sequences within this sample yield the same CDR3. CDR3 DNA sequence: TGTGCCAGCAGCGTAGCCGTCGGGGGGGCCAAAAACATTCAGTACTTC. Amino acids: CASSVAVGGAKNIQYF. This chain joins TRBV9 and TRBJ2-4; 7 nucleotides match TRBD2. The V gene end was trimmed by 0 bases and the J gene end by 1 base; junction bases not matched to a gene: 4. Germline V gives CDR1 SGDLS, CDR2 YYNGEE. This CDR3 contains 16 residues.

The rearrangement links TRBV7-3 to TRBJ1-2; 8 bases line up with TRBD1. Looked up from germline, CDR1 is SGHTA and CDR2 is FQGTGA. The CDR3 runs 13 residues. The ends lost 5 bases at V and 8 bases at J; junction bases unmatched: 7. The CDR3 sequence is CASSGDRGHGYTF. The CDR3 DNA is TGTGCCAGCAGCGGAGACAGGGGACACGGCTACACCTTC.

J is TRBJ1-1 and V is TRBV6-5; D is uncertain. Per the germline V gene, CDR1 is MNHEY and CDR2 is SVGAGI. This CDR3 spans 16 amino acids. Trimming left V 2 bases short and J 0 bases short, with 13 bases between. Here the CDR3 DNA reads TGTGCCAGCAGTTACCGCCCGCTTATGCTGAACACTGAAGCTTTCTTT. This gives the protein CASSYRPLMLNTEAFF.

V is TRBV4-3 and J is TRBJ1-2; TRBD1 aligns across 8 bases. This CDR3 has 14 amino acids. The V and J ends lost 3 bases and 4 bases, in that order; junction bases with no gene match: 4. Germline CDR1 reads LGHNA; CDR2 reads YSLEER. The CDR3 region is CASSQTTGAYGYTF. As DNA, the CDR3 is TGCGCCAGCAGCCAGACGACAGGGGCCTATGGCTACACCTTC.

The chain couples TRBV28 to TRBJ2-7; 8 bases fit TRBD1. V lost 6 bases, J lost 2 bases, and 9 bases stayed unmatched. Germline V lookup: CDR1 MDHEN, CDR2 SYDVKM. This CDR3 spans 15 amino acids. The CDR3 loop is CASSVTGELTYEQYF. DNA for the CDR3: TGTGCCAGCAGCGTGACAGGGGAGTTGACCTACGAGCAGTACTTC.

This chain connects TRBV6-6 to TRBJ1-5; D ambiguous. Germline V gene data show CDR1 as MNHNY and CDR2 as SVGAGI (reference sequence). V was shortened by 8 bases and J by 4 bases, with 18 bases between the two germline ends. The CDR3 runs 15 residues. The CDR3 sequence is CASGSEGSENQPQHF. Here the CDR3 DNA reads TGTGCCAGCGGGAGTGAGGGCAGCGAAAATCAGCCCCAGCATTTT.

The V and J genes are TRBV5-1 and TRBJ1-2, with D unresolved. Per germline, CDR1 SGHRS and CDR2 YFSETQ. Deletions cut 4 bases from V and 0 bases from J, with 13 bases between. The CDR3 has 15 residues. CDR3 DNA sequence: TGCGCCAGCAGCCCCGGACGGTCAGCTAACTATGGCTACACCTTC. Translated: CASSPGRSANYGYTF.

As concerns this clone: Distinct nucleotide sequences in the sample also encode this CDR3. V and J are TRBV4-3 and TRBJ2-7, with D possibly being TRBD1 (6 bases). V gave up 0 bases and J gave up 4 bases, with 13 bases separating them. Germline V gene data show CDR1 as LGHNA and CDR2 as YSLEER. The CDR3 extends over 15 amino acids. CDR3 in amino acids: CASSQDTGGGYEQYF. CDR3 DNA sequence: TGCGCCAGCAGCCAAGATACTGGGGGCGGTTACGAGCAGTACTTC.

The rearrangement links TRBV7-9 to TRBJ2-4; D call uncertain. The germline CDR1 and CDR2 sequences are SEHNR and FQNEAQ (reference sequence). V was pared by 3 bases and J by 0 bases, with 15 bases between. The CDR3 spans 17 residues. The CDR3 nucleotides are TGTGCCAGCAGCTTTGGGCAGCCATATCTAGCCAAAAACATTCAGTACTTC. Translation gives CASSFGQPYLAKNIQYF. The whole variable domain, remainder taken from reference TRBV7-9 and TRBJ2-4, is DTGVSQNPRHKITKRGQNVTFRCDPISEHNRLYWYRQTLGQGPEFLTYFQNEAQLEKSRLLSDRFSAERPKGSFSTLEIQRTEQGDSAMYLCASSFGQPYLAKNIQYFGAGTRLSVL.

This clone was picked up one time. This chain joins TRBV9 and TRBJ2-5, with D hard to call. The CDR3 spans 14 residues. The V gene's germline CDR1 is SGDLS and CDR2 YYNGEE. Trimming left V 4 bases short and J 8 bases short, with 18 bases between. CDR3 sequence reads: CASSPSGAGPTQYF. Written as DNA, the CDR3 is TGTGCCAGCAGCCCATCCGGCGCCGGGCCCACCCAGTACTTC.

The chain combines TRBV4-2 with TRBJ2-7, with D perhaps matching TRBD1 (6 bases). The CDR3 runs 15 residues. Germline CDR1 is LGHNA and CDR2 is YNFKEQ. Trimming took off 0 bases at V and 2 bases at J, with 11 bases between the two ends. CDR3 nucleotides: TGTGCCAGCAGCCAAGAATCGGACAGAGCCTACGAGCAGTACTTC. It codes for CASSQESDRAYEQYF.

The chain joins TRBV19 to TRBJ1-1; 8 bases map to TRBD1. The germline V gene has CDR1 LNHDA and CDR2 SQIVND (reference sequence). This CDR3 is 13 amino acids long. With 5 bases clipped from V and 3 bases from J, the junction kept 2 bases outside the gene matches. CDR3 region: CASSQGAYTEAFF. CDR3 DNA sequence: TGTGCCAGTAGTCAGGGGGCGTACACTGAAGCTTTCTTT.

This sequence joins TRBV7-9 and TRBJ2-4; TRBD2 matches 12 bases. Germline CDR1 is SEHNR and CDR2 is FQNEAQ (reference sequence). The V and J ends lost 2 bases and 0 bases, in that order; junction bases with no gene match: 5. The CDR3 consists of 18 residues. This CDR3 reads CASSLRTSGMIAKNIQYF. The CDR3 nucleotides are TGTGCCAGCAGCTTACGGACTAGCGGGATGATAGCCAAAAACATTCAGTACTTC. The full variable domain, with the rest looked up from reference TRBV7-9 and TRBJ2-4, is DTGVSQNPRHKITKRGQNVTFRCDPISEHNRLYWYRQTLGQGPEFLTYFQNEAQLEKSRLLSDRFSAERPKGSFSTLEIQRTEQGDSAMYLCASSLRTSGMIAKNIQYFGAGTRLSVL.

The CDR3 DNA follows: TGTGCCAGCACCTCGATACAGGGGGCGAGGGAGACCCAGTACTTC. Translating gives CASTSIQGARETQYF. J is TRBJ2-5 and V is TRBV27; TRBD1 aligns across 9 bases. CDR1 is MNHEY, CDR2 SMNVEV, per germline (reference sequence). V lost 7 bases to trimming and J lost 5 bases; unmatched junction nucleotides: 11. The CDR3 loop spans 15 amino acids.

This sequence joins TRBV28 and TRBJ1-5, with 10 nucleotides matching TRBD1. This CDR3 is 16 amino acids long. Germline V CDR1 and CDR2: MDHEN, SYDVKM. Trimming took 4 bases from V and 1 from J; bases not matched to a gene: 4. This CDR3 is CASSWTGGWSNQPQHF. DNA of the CDR3: TGTGCCAGCAGTTGGACAGGGGGTTGGAGCAATCAGCCCCAGCATTTT. Supplemented by reference TRBV28 and TRBJ1-5, the full variable domain reads DVKVTQSSRYLVKRTGEKVFLECVQDMDHENMFWYRQDPGLGLRLIYFSYDVKMKEKGDIPEGYSVSREKKERFSLILESASTNQTSMYLCASSWTGGWSNQPQHFGDGTRLSIL.

The rearrangement joins TRBV5-1 to TRBJ1-1; TRBD1 is a possible D gene (5 bases). The CDR3 consists of 17 residues. CDR1 and CDR2 (germline): SGHRS, YFSETQ. V lost 0 bases to trimming and J lost 4 bases, with 19 bases between them. The CDR3 bases are TGCGCCAGCAGCTTGGAAGGGAGGGGCGCGGCCGGCACTGAAGCTTTCTTT. The encoded protein is CASSLEGRGAAGTEAFF.

This clone appeared a single time. This sequence joins TRBV19 and TRBJ1-2; D is ambiguous. Trimming removed 4 bases from V and 4 bases from J, with 16 bases in between. In germline, CDR1 is LNHDA, CDR2 SQIVND (reference sequence). The CDR3 length is 15 residues. Written as DNA, the CDR3 is TGTGCCAGTAGTACCCCTGACTCTCCCGGCTATGGCTACACCTTC. This codes for CASSTPDSPGYGYTF.

V usage is TRBV7-9 and J usage is TRBJ2-1, with D possibly matching TRBD2 (6 bases). Germline V gene lookup returns CDR1 SEHNR and CDR2 FQNEAQ (reference sequence). This CDR3 region has 14 residues. V was cut by 1 base and J by 8 bases, with 12 bases left in between. For the CDR3, the DNA is TGTGCCAGCAGCTTAGTAGGGACTCCAGATGAGCAGTTCTTC. Its protein product is CASSLVGTPDEQFF.

CDR3 in DNA: TGTGCCATCAACCCAGTCCCGGGCACAGATACGCAGTATTTT. Amino acid sequence: CAINPVPGTDTQYF. The J gene is TRBJ2-3, the V gene TRBV10-3; D unresolved. Germline V gene data show CDR1 as ENHRY and CDR2 as SYGVKD. Deletions cut 7 bases from V and 1 base from J, with 12 bases between. The CDR3 loop spans 14 amino acids.

The V call is TRBV5-4, the J call TRBJ1-1, with no clear D. Trimming stripped 1 base from V and 4 bases from J, with 11 bases between. The CDR3 is 14 residues long. In germline, CDR1 is SGHNT, CDR2 YYREEE (reference sequence). The CDR3 sequence is CASSLWATGTEAFF. CDR3 coding DNA: TGTGCCAGCAGCTTGTGGGCCACGGGCACTGAAGCTTTCTTT.

The chain links TRBV11-2 to TRBJ2-7; D ambiguous. CDR3 length: 13 amino acids. Germline V CDR1 and CDR2: SGHAT, FQNNGV. Trimming removed 1 base from V and 4 bases from J, with 8 bases in between. The CDR3 sequence is CASSLVSHYEQYF. CDR3 in DNA: TGTGCCAGCAGCTTAGTTTCCCATTACGAGCAGTACTTC.

Only one count was recorded for this clone. A much larger clone is a single base away; this may be a read error. This chain links TRBV6-1 with TRBJ2-7, with a possible D match to TRBD2 (5 bases). The CDR3 extends over 13 amino acids. The ends were cut back, 5 bases at V and 0 bases at J, with 8 bases in the middle. CDR1 is MNHNS, CDR2 SASEGT, per germline. CDR3: CASSFGSSYEQYF. Here the CDR3 DNA reads TGTGCCAGCAGTTTTGGGAGCTCCTACGAGCAGTACTTC.

The J gene is TRBJ2-7, the V gene TRBV27; D is unclear. The length of the CDR3 is 14 residues. Germline V gene sequence: CDR1 MNHEY, CDR2 SMNVEV (reference sequence). Trimming cost V 4 bases and J 2 bases, with 12 bases left between them. The CDR3 nucleotides are TGTGCCAGCAGTTCATCCGGGCCCACCTACGAGCAGTACTTC. Its protein product is CASSSSGPTYEQYF.

CDR3 nucleotide sequence: TGTGCCAGCAGTTACCCGGTCCTCAATCAGCCCCAGCATTTT. This codes for CASSYPVLNQPQHF. The J gene is TRBJ1-5, the V gene TRBV28; D remains ambiguous. The germline gives CDR1 MDHEN, CDR2 SYDVKM. V lost 4 bases and J lost 3, with 10 bases in between. This CDR3 is built from 14 residues.

The CDR3 reads CASSQVVASGRGDTQYF. For the CDR3, the DNA is TGCGCCAGCAGCCAAGTTGTTGCTAGCGGGAGAGGAGATACGCAGTATTTT. This chain links TRBV4-1 with TRBJ2-3, with TRBD2 matching 10 bases. Trimming at V came to 1 base and at J to 5 bases, leaving 9 bases not matched to a gene. Germline CDR1 MGHRA, CDR2 YSYEKL. This CDR3 spans 17 amino acids.

The V gene is TRBV12-5, the J gene TRBJ2-3; a possible D gene is TRBD1 (5 bases). The CDR3 runs 14 residues. Germline assignment: CDR1 LGHNT and CDR2 FRNRAP. Between the trimmed V and J ends, which lost 7 bases and 6 bases, there was a span of 17 bases. The CDR3 DNA sequence: TGTGCTAGTGCCGACGATGGGGCGACGGATACGCAGTATTTT. Translation gives CASADDGATDTQYF.

To note about this clone: Different DNA sequences within this sample yield the same CDR3. The rearrangement links TRBV6-5 to TRBJ2-7; 7 positions match TRBD1. V lost 0 bases and J lost 2; bases outside the gene matches: 1. CDR3 size: 14 residues. The germline CDR1 and CDR2 sequences are MNHEY and SVGAGI. This CDR3 is CASSYSQGAYEQYF. The CDR3 DNA follows: TGTGCCAGCAGTTACTCTCAGGGGGCCTACGAGCAGTACTTC.

The chain has TRBV5-5 and TRBJ2-7; D ambiguous. Looked up from germline, CDR1 is SGHKS and CDR2 is YYEKEE (reference sequence). V shed 4 bases and J shed 2 bases, with 22 bases lying between them. CDR3 length: 17 residues. CDR3 amino acids: CASSEVSLTLVPYEQYF. CDR3 nucleotide sequence: TGTGCCAGCAGCGAGGTATCGCTGACTTTGGTACCCTACGAGCAGTACTTC.

This sequence joins TRBV5-1 and TRBJ1-2; no reliable D call. V gave up 0 bases and J gave up 6 bases, with 12 bases separating them. Per the germline V gene, CDR1 is SGHRS and CDR2 is YFSETQ. The CDR3 covers 14 residues. Here the CDR3 reads CASSLAVRADGYTF. Here the CDR3 DNA reads TGCGCCAGCAGCTTGGCGGTAAGGGCCGATGGCTACACCTTC.

CDR3: CAIGGTGNQPQHF. The CDR3 nucleotides are TGTGCCATAGGGGGGACAGGGAATCAGCCCCAGCATTTT. The chain uses TRBV5-8 and TRBJ1-5, with 9 bases aligning to TRBD1. The CDR3 has 13 residues. Germline V gene data show CDR1 as SGHTS and CDR2 as YDEGEE. V was clipped by 9 bases and J by 4 bases; unmatched bases: 5. The complete variable domain, with remaining parts taken from reference TRBV5-8 and TRBJ1-5, reads EAGVTQSPTHLIKTRGQQATLRCSPISGHTSVYWYQQALGLGLQFLLWYDEGEERNRGNFPPRFSGRQFPNYSSELNVNALELEDSALYLCAIGGTGNQPQHFGDGTRLSIL.

The V and J genes are TRBV19 and TRBJ2-2; 7 nucleotides match TRBD2. Trimming at V came to 10 bases and at J to 6 bases, leaving 17 bases not matched to a gene. The CDR3 has 16 residues. The germline V gene encodes CDR1 LNHDA and CDR2 SQIVND (reference sequence). CDR3 nucleotides: TGTGCCACCCGGGGCCTAGCGGAATTACCACCCGGGGAGCTGTTTTTT. It translates to CATRGLAELPPGELFF.

Of note for this clone: The identical CDR3 is also encoded by other nucleotide sequences in the sample. This rearrangement joins TRBV7-3 to TRBJ2-1; D gene unclear. The CDR3 has 11 residues. Trimming removed 2 bases from V and 8 bases from J, with 4 bases in between. Looked up from germline, CDR1 is SGHTA and CDR2 is FQGTGA. The CDR3 nucleotides read TGTGCCAGCAGCTTAGGAGATGAGCAGTTCTTC. Protein: CASSLGDEQFF.